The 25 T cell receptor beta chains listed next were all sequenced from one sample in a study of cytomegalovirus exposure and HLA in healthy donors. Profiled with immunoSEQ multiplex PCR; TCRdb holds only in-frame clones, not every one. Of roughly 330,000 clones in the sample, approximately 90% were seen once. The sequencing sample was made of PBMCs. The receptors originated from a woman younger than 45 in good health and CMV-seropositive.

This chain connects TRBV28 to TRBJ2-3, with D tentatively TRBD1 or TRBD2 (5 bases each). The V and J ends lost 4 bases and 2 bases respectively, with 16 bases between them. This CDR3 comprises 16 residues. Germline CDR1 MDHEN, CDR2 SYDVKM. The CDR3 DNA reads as TGTGCCAGCAGTTGGGCGTCCGGGACGGACACAGATACGCAGTATTTT. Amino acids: CASSWASGTDTDTQYF.

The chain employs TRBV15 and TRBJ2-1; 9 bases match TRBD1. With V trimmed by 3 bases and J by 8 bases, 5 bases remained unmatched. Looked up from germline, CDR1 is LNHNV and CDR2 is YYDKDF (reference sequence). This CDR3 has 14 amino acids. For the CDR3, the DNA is TGTGCCACCAGCAGGGGGACAGGGCTCGATGAGCAGTTCTTC. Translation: CATSRGTGLDEQFF.

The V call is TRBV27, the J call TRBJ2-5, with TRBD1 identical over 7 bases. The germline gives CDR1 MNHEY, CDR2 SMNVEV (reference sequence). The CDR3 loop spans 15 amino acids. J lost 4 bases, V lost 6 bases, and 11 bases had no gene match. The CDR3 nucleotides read TGTGCCAGCAGCCAAGCGAGGGGGCGCTTAGAGACCCAGTACTTC. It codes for CASSQARGRLETQYF.

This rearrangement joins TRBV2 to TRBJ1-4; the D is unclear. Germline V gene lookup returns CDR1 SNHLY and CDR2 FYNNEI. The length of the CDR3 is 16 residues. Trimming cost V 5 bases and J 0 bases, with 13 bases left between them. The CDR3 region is CASSQNQVATNEKLFF. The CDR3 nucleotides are TGTGCCAGCAGTCAAAATCAAGTTGCAACTAATGAAAAACTGTTTTTT.

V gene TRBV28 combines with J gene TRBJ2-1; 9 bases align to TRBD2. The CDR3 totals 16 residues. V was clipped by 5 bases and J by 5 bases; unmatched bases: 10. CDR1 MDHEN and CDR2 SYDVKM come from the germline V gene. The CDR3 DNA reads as TGTGCCAGCAGTAAAGTTAGCGGGAGACCGAACAATGAGCAGTTCTTC. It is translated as CASSKVSGRPNNEQFF.

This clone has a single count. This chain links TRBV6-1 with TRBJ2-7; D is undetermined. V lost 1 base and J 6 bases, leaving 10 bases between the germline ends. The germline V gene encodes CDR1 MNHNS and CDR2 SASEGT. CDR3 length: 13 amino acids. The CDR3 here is CASSEVRHREQYF. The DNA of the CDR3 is TGTGCCAGCAGTGAAGTCCGACATCGCGAGCAGTACTTC.

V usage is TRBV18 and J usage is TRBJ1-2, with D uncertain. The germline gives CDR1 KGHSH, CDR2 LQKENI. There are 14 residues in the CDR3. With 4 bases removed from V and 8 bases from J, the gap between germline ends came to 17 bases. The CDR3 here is CASSQTAETGGYTF. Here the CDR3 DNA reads TGTGCCAGCTCACAAACAGCGGAAACGGGGGGCTACACCTTC.

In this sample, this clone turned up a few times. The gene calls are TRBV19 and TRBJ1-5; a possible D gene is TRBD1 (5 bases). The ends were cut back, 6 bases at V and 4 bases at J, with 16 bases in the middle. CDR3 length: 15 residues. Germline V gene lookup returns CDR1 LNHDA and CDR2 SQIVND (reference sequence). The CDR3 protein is CASRGVDGFNQPQHF. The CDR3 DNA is TGTGCCAGTAGGGGGGTGGACGGTTTTAATCAGCCCCAGCATTTT.

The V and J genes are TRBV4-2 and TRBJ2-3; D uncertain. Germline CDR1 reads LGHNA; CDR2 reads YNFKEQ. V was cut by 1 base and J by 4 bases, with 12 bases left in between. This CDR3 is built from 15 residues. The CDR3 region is CASSQVEGVADTQYF. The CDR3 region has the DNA TGTGCCAGCAGCCAAGTGGAAGGAGTCGCAGATACGCAGTATTTT.

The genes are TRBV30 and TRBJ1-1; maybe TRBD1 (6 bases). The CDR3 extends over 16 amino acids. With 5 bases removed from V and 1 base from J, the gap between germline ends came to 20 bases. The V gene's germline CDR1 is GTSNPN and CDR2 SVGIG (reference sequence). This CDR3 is CAWAPRWGQKNTEAFF. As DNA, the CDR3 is TGTGCCTGGGCCCCCAGGTGGGGGCAGAAGAACACTGAAGCTTTCTTT. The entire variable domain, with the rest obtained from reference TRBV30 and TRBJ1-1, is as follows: SQTIHQWPATLVQPVGSPLSLECTVEGTSNPNLYWYRQAAGRGLQLLFYSVGIGQISSEVPQNLSASRPQDRQFILSSKKLLLSDSGFYLCAWAPRWGQKNTEAFFGQGTRLTVV.

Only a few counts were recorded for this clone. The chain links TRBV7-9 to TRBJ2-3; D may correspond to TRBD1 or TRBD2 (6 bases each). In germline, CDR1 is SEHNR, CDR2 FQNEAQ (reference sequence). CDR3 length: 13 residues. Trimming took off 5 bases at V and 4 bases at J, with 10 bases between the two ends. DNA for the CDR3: TGTGCCAGCAGCCCCCGGGGGCCAGATACGCAGTATTTT. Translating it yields CASSPRGPDTQYF. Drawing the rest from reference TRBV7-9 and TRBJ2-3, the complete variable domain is DTGVSQNPRHKITKRGQNVTFRCDPISEHNRLYWYRQTLGQGPEFLTYFQNEAQLEKSRLLSDRFSAERPKGSFSTLEIQRTEQGDSAMYLCASSPRGPDTQYFGPGTRLTVL.

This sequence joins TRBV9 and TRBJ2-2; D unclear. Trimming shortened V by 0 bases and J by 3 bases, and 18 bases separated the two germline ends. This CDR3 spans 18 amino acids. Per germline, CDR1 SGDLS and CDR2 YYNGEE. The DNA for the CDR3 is TGTGCCAGCAGCGTAGCTGGGGTGGTAACAGACGACACCGGGGAGCTGTTTTTT. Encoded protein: CASSVAGVVTDDTGELFF.

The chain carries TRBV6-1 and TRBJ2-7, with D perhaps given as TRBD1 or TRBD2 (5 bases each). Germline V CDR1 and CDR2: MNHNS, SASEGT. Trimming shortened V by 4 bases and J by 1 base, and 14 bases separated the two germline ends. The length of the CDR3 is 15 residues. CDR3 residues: CASSARDGDSYEQYF. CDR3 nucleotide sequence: TGTGCCAGCAGTGCCCGGGACGGGGATTCCTACGAGCAGTACTTC.

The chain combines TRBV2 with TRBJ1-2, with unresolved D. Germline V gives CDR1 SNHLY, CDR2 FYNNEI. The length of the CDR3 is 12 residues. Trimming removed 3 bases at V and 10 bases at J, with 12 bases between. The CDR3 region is CASSDQPLSYTF. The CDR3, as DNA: TGTGCCAGCAGTGATCAGCCCCTATCCTACACCTTC.

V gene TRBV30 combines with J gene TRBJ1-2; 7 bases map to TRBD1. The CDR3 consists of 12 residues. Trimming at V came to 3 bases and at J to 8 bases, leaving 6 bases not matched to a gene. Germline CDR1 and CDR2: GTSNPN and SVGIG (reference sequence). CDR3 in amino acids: CAWRGQSGGYTF. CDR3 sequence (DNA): TGTGCCTGGAGGGGACAGTCGGGCGGCTACACCTTC.

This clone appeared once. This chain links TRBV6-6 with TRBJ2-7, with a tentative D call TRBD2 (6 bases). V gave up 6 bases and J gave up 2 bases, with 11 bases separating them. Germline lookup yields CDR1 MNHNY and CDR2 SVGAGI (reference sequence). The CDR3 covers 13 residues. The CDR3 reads CASSPGGPYEQYF. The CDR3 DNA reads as TGTGCCAGCAGCCCCGGGGGTCCCTACGAGCAGTACTTC.

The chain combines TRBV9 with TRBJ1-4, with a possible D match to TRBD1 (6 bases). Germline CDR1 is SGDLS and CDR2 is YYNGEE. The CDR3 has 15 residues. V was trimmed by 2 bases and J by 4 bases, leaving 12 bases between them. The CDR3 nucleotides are TGTGCCAGCAGCGTGGAGGGGGTCGGTAATGAAAAACTGTTTTTT. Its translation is CASSVEGVGNEKLFF.

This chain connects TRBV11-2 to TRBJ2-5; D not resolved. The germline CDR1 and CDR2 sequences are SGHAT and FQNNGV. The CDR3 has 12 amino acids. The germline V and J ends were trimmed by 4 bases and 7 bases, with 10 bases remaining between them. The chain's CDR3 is CASSSGLGTQYF. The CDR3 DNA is TGTGCCAGCAGCTCAGGTCTGGGGACCCAGTACTTC.

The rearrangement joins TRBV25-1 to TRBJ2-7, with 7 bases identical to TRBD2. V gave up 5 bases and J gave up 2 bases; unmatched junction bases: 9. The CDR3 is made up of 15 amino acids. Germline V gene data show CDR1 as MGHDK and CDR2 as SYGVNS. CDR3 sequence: CASSTTAGVTYEQYF. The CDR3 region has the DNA TGTGCCAGCAGTACTACCGCGGGGGTCACCTACGAGCAGTACTTC.

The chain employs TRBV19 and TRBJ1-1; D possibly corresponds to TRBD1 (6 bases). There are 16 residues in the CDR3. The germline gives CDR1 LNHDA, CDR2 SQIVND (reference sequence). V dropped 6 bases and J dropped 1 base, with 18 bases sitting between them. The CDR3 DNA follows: TGTGCCAGTAGAAGACTCCAGGGGTCGACGAACACTGAAGCTTTCTTT. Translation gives CASRRLQGSTNTEAFF.

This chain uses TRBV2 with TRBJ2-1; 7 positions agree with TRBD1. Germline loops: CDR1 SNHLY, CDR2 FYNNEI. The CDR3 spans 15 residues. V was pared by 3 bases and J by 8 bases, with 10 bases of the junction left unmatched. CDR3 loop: CASSDKTGYYYEQFF. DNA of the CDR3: TGTGCCAGCAGTGACAAGACAGGGTATTATTATGAGCAGTTCTTC.

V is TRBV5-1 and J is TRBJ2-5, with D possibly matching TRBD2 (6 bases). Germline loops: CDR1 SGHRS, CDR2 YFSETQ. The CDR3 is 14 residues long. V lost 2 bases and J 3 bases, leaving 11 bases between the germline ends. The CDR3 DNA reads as TGCGCCAGCAGCTTCCGGGACTCTAAAGAGACCCAGTACTTC. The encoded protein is CASSFRDSKETQYF.

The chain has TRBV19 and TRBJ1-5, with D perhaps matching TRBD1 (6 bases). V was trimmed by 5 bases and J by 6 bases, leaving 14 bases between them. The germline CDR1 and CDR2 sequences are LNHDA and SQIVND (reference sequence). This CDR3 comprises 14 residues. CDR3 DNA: TGTGCCAGTAGTTGGGGGGCGGAGGGTCAGCCCCAGCATTTT. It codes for CASSWGAEGQPQHF.

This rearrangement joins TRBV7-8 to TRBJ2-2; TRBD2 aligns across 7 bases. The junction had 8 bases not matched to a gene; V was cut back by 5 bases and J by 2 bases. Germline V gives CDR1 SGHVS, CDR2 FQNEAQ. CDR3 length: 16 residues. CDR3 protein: CASSREGRANTGELFF. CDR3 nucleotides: TGTGCCAGCAGCCGAGAGGGGAGGGCCAACACCGGGGAGCTGTTTTTT.

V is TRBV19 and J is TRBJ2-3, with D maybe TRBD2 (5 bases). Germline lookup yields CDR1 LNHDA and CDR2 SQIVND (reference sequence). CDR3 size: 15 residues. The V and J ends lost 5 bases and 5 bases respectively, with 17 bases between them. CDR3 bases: TGTGCCAGTAGTCTCCCGCCTCGTGAGGGAGATACGCAGTATTTT. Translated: CASSLPPREGDTQYF.